These T cell receptor beta chains were read from a single sample in a study of Graves' ophthalmopathy and Graves' hyperthyroidism. TCRdb passed the multiplex PCR reads through MiXCR, listing each CDR3 protein once. The table has around 520,000 distinct CDR3 sequences, roughly 39% seen once. The sequenced material came from peripheral blood or thyroid tissue (not recorded which). These receptors all stem from an adult man with Graves' hyperthyroidism. Each CDR3 is given with its conserved first and last residue. The order of the fields is D gene, clone size, V gene, J gene, CDR3 DNA, CDR3 protein. A D gene is named only where the DNA matches it firmly. Size values are once, few and many counts, or a class for expanded clones, and some rows have none.

D gene: .; clone size: many; V gene: TRBV24-1; J gene: TRBJ2-5; CDR3 DNA: TGTGCCACCAGTGATTCGACAAAGGACTGGATAGGAAAAGAGACCCAGTACTTC; CDR3 protein: CATSDSTKDWIGKETQYF
D gene: .; clone size: .; V gene: TRBV6-5; J gene: TRBJ2-7; CDR3 DNA: TGTGCCAGCAGTGAAAGTCTAGGGGCGTCCTACGAGCAGTACTTC; CDR3 protein: CASSESLGASYEQYF
D gene: TRBD1; clone size: many; V gene: TRBV24-1; J gene: TRBJ1-5; CDR3 DNA: TGTGCCACCGGGACAGGGAATCAGCCCCAGCATTTT; CDR3 protein: CATGTGNQPQHF
D gene: .; clone size: .; V gene: TRBV2; J gene: TRBJ2-5; CDR3 DNA: TGTGCCAGCAAATATAGCAATCAGCCCCAGTACTTC; CDR3 protein: CASKYSNQPQYF
D gene: .; clone size: many; V gene: TRBV12-3/TRBV12-4; J gene: TRBJ1-2; CDR3 DNA: TGTGCCAGCAGTCCCGGACCGGGGAACTATGGCTACACCTTC; CDR3 protein: CASSPGPGNYGYTF
D gene: TRBD2; clone size: many; V gene: TRBV5-8; J gene: TRBJ2-7; CDR3 DNA: TGTGCCAGCAGCTGGGGACTAGTCTACGAGCAGTACTTC; CDR3 protein: CASSWGLVYEQYF
D gene: TRBD2; clone size: .; V gene: TRBV10-3; J gene: TRBJ2-5; CDR3 DNA: TGTGCCATCAGTGACAACCGTGTCCAGCGGGAGGAGGGAGAGACCCAGTACTTC; CDR3 protein: CAISDNRVQREEGETQYF
D gene: .; clone size: .; V gene: TRBV24-1; J gene: TRBJ2-5; CDR3 DNA: TGTGCCACCAGACCCGGGACCGGCGGGGACAAAGAGACCCAGTACTTC; CDR3 protein: CATRPGTGGDKETQYF
D gene: TRBD1; clone size: .; V gene: TRBV19; J gene: TRBJ2-2; CDR3 DNA: TGTGCCAGTACTATTTACAGGGGAACCGGGGAGCTGTTTTTT; CDR3 protein: CASTIYRGTGELFF
D gene: .; clone size: .; V gene: TRBV10-3; J gene: TRBJ2-7; CDR3 DNA: TGTGCCATCAGTGCCCCCCCGGGACAAATGTACGAGCAGTACTTC; CDR3 protein: CAISAPPGQMYEQYF
D gene: .; clone size: many; V gene: TRBV19; J gene: TRBJ2-7; CDR3 DNA: TGTGCCAGTAGCCCTCAGGACATCAACTCCTACGAGCAGTACTTC; CDR3 protein: CASSPQDINSYEQYF
D gene: .; clone size: many; V gene: TRBV19; J gene: TRBJ2-5; CDR3 DNA: TGTGCCAGTCGCTCCGCGGGGGCCCCAGAGACCCAGTACTTC; CDR3 protein: CASRSAGAPETQYF
D gene: TRBD1; clone size: .; V gene: TRBV7-9; J gene: TRBJ2-1; CDR3 DNA: TGTGCCAGCAGCTTCCGGGACAGGGGGGACGATGAGCAGTTCTTC; CDR3 protein: CASSFRDRGDDEQFF
D gene: TRBD2; clone size: .; V gene: TRBV19; J gene: TRBJ2-6; CDR3 DNA: TGTGCCAGTAGTATCAGTAGCGGGGTATCTGGGGCCAACGTCCTGACTTTC; CDR3 protein: CASSISSGVSGANVLTF
D gene: .; clone size: .; V gene: TRBV7-2; J gene: TRBJ2-3; CDR3 DNA: TGTGCCAGCAGCTTTACATGGACAGATACGCAGTATTTT; CDR3 protein: CASSFTWTDTQYF
D gene: TRBD2; clone size: .; V gene: TRBV9; J gene: TRBJ2-7; CDR3 DNA: TGCGCCAGCAGCTTGGCACTAGCGGGGGCCTCCTACGAGCAGTACTTC; CDR3 protein: CASSLALAGASYEQYF
D gene: .; clone size: .; V gene: TRBV4-1; J gene: TRBJ2-3; CDR3 DNA: TGCGCCACGGGCGAGACAGATACGCAGTATTTT; CDR3 protein: CATGETDTQYF
D gene: .; clone size: many; V gene: TRBV7-2; J gene: TRBJ2-7; CDR3 DNA: TGTGCCAGCAGCTTTTCGGCGGCAGCCTACGAGCAGTACTTC; CDR3 protein: CASSFSAAAYEQYF
D gene: TRBD1; clone size: few; V gene: TRBV6-5; J gene: TRBJ1-2; CDR3 DNA: TGTGCCACCGGACAGGTGGCCGGGAACTATGGCTACACCTTC; CDR3 protein: CATGQVAGNYGYTF
D gene: .; clone size: .; V gene: TRBV20-1; J gene: TRBJ2-2; CDR3 DNA: TGCAGTGCTACGGACACCGGGGAGCTGTTTTTT; CDR3 protein: CSATDTGELFF
D gene: .; clone size: few; V gene: TRBV6-6; J gene: TRBJ1-1; CDR3 DNA: TGTGCCAGCTCCGAGGGGGGCGAAGCTTTCTTT; CDR3 protein: CASSEGGEAFF
D gene: .; clone size: many; V gene: TRBV7-8; J gene: TRBJ1-1; CDR3 DNA: TGTGCCAGCAGCTTATTAGGGGTAGGCACTGAAGCTTTCTTT; CDR3 protein: CASSLLGVGTEAFF
D gene: TRBD1; clone size: many; V gene: TRBV9; J gene: TRBJ2-7; CDR3 DNA: TGTGCCAGCAGCGTAGGGGGACAGGGAACCTACGAGCAGTACTTC; CDR3 protein: CASSVGGQGTYEQYF
D gene: .; clone size: many; V gene: TRBV20-1; J gene: TRBJ1-1; CDR3 DNA: TGCAGTGCTAGATTCCCCCGGGGAACTGAAGCTTTCTTT; CDR3 protein: CSARFPRGTEAFF
D gene: .; clone size: many; V gene: TRBV5-1; J gene: TRBJ1-3; CDR3 DNA: TGCGCCAGCAGCTTGGACACCTCTGGAAACACCATATATTTT; CDR3 protein: CASSLDTSGNTIYF
D gene: TRBD1; clone size: .; V gene: TRBV24-1; J gene: TRBJ2-5; CDR3 DNA: TGTGCCAGCAGTGAACCAGGGGGACAGGGATACCAAGAGACCCAGTACTTC; CDR3 protein: CASSEPGGQGYQETQYF
D gene: TRBD1; clone size: .; V gene: TRBV20-1; J gene: TRBJ1-3; CDR3 DNA: TGCAGTGCTCGCTGGACCAGGGGGGGCAACACCATATATTTT; CDR3 protein: CSARWTRGGNTIYF
D gene: .; clone size: many; V gene: TRBV7-2; J gene: TRBJ1-5; CDR3 DNA: TGTGCCAGCAGCTCATCCAGGACCGGGGAAAGTGAACATGGCGATCAGCCCCAGCATTTT; CDR3 protein: CASSSSRTGESEHGDQPQHF
D gene: .; clone size: many; V gene: TRBV29-1; J gene: TRBJ1-2; CDR3 DNA: TGCAGCGTTGAACCTACGGCCGGTGGTGGCTACACCTTC; CDR3 protein: CSVEPTAGGGYTF
D gene: .; clone size: few; V gene: TRBV7-6; J gene: TRBJ1-1; CDR3 DNA: TGTGCCAGCAGCTTAGCCCTGAGGAACACTGAAGCTCTCTTT; CDR3 protein: CASSLALRNTEALF
D gene: TRBD1; clone size: once; V gene: TRBV20-1; J gene: TRBJ2-6; CDR3 DNA: TGCAGTGCTAGAGATGGACGGACAGGGGAACCTGGGGCCAACGTCCTGACTTTC; CDR3 protein: CSARDGRTGEPGANVLTF
D gene: TRBD2; clone size: .; V gene: TRBV6-1; J gene: TRBJ2-2; CDR3 DNA: TGTGCCAGGGGAGGATTAGCGGGGGGGACCGGGGAGCTGTTTTTT; CDR3 protein: CARGGLAGGTGELFF
D gene: TRBD1; clone size: .; V gene: TRBV25-1; J gene: TRBJ1-1; CDR3 DNA: TGTGCCAGCAGTGGGGGGACAGGGCGTGATGAAGCTTTCTTT; CDR3 protein: CASSGGTGRDEAFF
D gene: TRBD1; clone size: .; V gene: TRBV5-1; J gene: TRBJ1-2; CDR3 DNA: TGCGCCACCTCTTCCGGGACAGGGAGTCTTGGCTACACCTTC; CDR3 protein: CATSSGTGSLGYTF